Below are 32 T cell receptor beta chains sequenced from a single sample in a study of blood T cell repertoires in COVID-19. TCRdb keeps only in-frame clones here, not all; method: immunoSEQ multiplex PCR. The sample has 250,000 to 300,000 clones, around four fifths seen once. The specimen sequenced was peripheral blood. Receptors originate from a man in his 60s who had recovered from COVID-19.

The chain couples TRBV3-1 (or the pseudogene TRBV3-2) to TRBJ2-1, with TRBD2 identical over 12 bases. V was pared by 1 base and J by 9 bases, with 7 bases of the junction left unmatched. CDR1 is LGHDT, CDR2 YNNKEL, per germline (reference sequence). This CDR3 region has 16 residues. CDR3 residues: CASSQVLAGGGGEQFF. The CDR3 DNA reads TGTGCCAGCAGCCAAGTACTAGCGGGAGGTGGGGGTGAGCAGTTCTTC.

This chain connects TRBV3-1 (or the pseudogene TRBV3-2) to TRBJ2-4; the D gene is possibly TRBD2 (6 bases). Per the germline V gene, CDR1 is LGHDT and CDR2 is YNNKEL (reference sequence). The CDR3 runs 18 residues. V dropped 4 bases and J dropped 2 bases, with 21 bases sitting between them. The CDR3 DNA follows: TGTGCCAGCAGCCTTTTCTTCCCTAGCGACGGGACCAAAAACATTCAGTACTTC. It translates to CASSLFFPSDGTKNIQYF.

In nucleotides, the CDR3 is TGTGCCAGCTCACCCGGGAGTGTGGAGACCCAGTACTTC. The encoded protein is CASSPGSVETQYF. The V call is TRBV18, the J call TRBJ2-5, with TRBD2 as a possible D gene (6 bases). CDR1 and CDR2 (germline): KGHSH, LQKENI. The CDR3 is 13 residues long. V lost 3 bases and J lost 5, with 10 bases in between.

The rearrangement uses TRBV5-4 and TRBJ1-6; 8 bases are shared with TRBD1. CDR3 size: 15 residues. V was pared by 0 bases and J by 10 bases, with 6 bases of the junction left unmatched. Per germline, CDR1 SGHNT and CDR2 YYREEE (reference sequence). Here the CDR3 reads CASSLGDRGRSPLHF. The CDR3 DNA sequence: TGTGCCAGCAGCTTGGGTGACAGGGGACGGTCACCCCTCCACTTT.

This clone was recorded a few times. The chain employs TRBV14 and TRBJ1-2, with D maybe TRBD1 (5 bases). The CDR3 runs 17 residues. Trimming removed 2 bases from V and 4 bases from J, with 20 bases in between. Germline CDR1 and CDR2: SGHDN and FVKESK. CDR3 in amino acids: CASSQILGDSYFYGYTF. The CDR3 region has the DNA TGTGCCAGCAGCCAAATCCTTGGCGACAGCTACTTCTATGGCTACACCTTC.

This clone appeared once. V gene TRBV11-1 combines with J gene TRBJ2-3; D remains unclear. Between the trimmed V and J ends, which lost 5 bases and 1 base, there was a span of 7 bases. This CDR3 spans 13 amino acids. The germline CDR1 and CDR2 sequences are SGHAT and FQDESV (reference sequence). CDR3 region: CASSLRRTDTQYF. CDR3 coding DNA: TGTGCCAGCAGCCTCCGTCGCACAGATACGCAGTATTTT.

The chain couples TRBV19 to TRBJ2-5, with 7 bases aligning to TRBD2. Germline V gene lookup returns CDR1 LNHDA and CDR2 SQIVND (reference sequence). Trimming cost V 5 bases and J 4 bases; bases outside gene matches: 7. The CDR3 contains 14 residues. The CDR3 DNA reads as TGTGCCAGTAGTTTGGCGGGGGTCCCAGAGACCCAGTACTTC. It translates to CASSLAGVPETQYF.

CDR3 region: CASSPGQTYEQYF. The CDR3 DNA reads as TGTGCCAGCAGCCCCGGACAGACCTACGAGCAGTACTTC. The chain employs TRBV6-6 and TRBJ2-7; the D gene is possibly TRBD1 (6 bases). CDR3 size: 13 residues. Germline V gene lookup returns CDR1 MNHNY and CDR2 SVGAGI (reference sequence). V lost 6 bases to trimming and J lost 2 bases, with 11 bases between them.

The CDR3 region has the DNA TGCGCCAGCAGCTTGATGGGGTCGGGATATAATTCACCCCTCCACTTT. Translating gives CASSLMGSGYNSPLHF. V and J are TRBV5-1 and TRBJ1-6; no clear D gene. V was cut by 1 base and J by 4 bases, with 12 bases left in between. Germline CDR1 is SGHRS and CDR2 is YFSETQ. This CDR3 is 16 amino acids long.

This clone has only a few counts. The chain carries TRBV4-1 and TRBJ2-7; TRBD1 matches at 8 bases. This CDR3 is 15 amino acids long. Germline CDR1 reads MGHRA; CDR2 reads YSYEKL. The ends lost 2 bases at V and 2 bases at J; junction bases unmatched: 5. This chain's CDR3 is CASSQPGQGPYEQYF. The CDR3 bases are TGCGCCAGCAGCCAACCTGGACAGGGACCCTACGAGCAGTACTTC.

The count of this clone is one. The chain carries TRBV5-1 and TRBJ1-6, with unresolved D. Trimming cost V 1 base and J 10 bases, with 9 bases left between them. CDR1 is SGHRS and CDR2 is YFSETQ in the germline V gene. This CDR3 has 13 residues. CDR3 residues: CASSLRGNSPLHF. The CDR3 nucleotides are TGCGCCAGCAGCTTGAGAGGGAACTCACCCCTCCACTTT.

V gene TRBV15 combines with J gene TRBJ2-7, with TRBD1 matching over 10 bases. Per germline, CDR1 LNHNV and CDR2 YYDKDF (reference sequence). Trimming removed 1 base from V and 3 bases from J; junction bases left unmatched: 12. The CDR3 has 18 amino acids. CDR3 nucleotides: TGTGCCACCAGCAGAGTAAAATCCGGGACAGGGGCAATCTACGAGCAGTACTTC. Encoded protein: CATSRVKSGTGAIYEQYF.

V gene TRBV28 combines with J gene TRBJ2-7, with 9 bases identical to TRBD1. CDR3 length: 16 residues. Losses at the gene ends were 4 bases for V and 3 bases for J; bases not matched to a gene: 10. Germline V lookup: CDR1 MDHEN, CDR2 SYDVKM. The CDR3 here is CASSSYHGTGSYEQYF. DNA of the CDR3: TGTGCCAGCAGTTCCTACCACGGGACAGGGAGCTACGAGCAGTACTTC.

To note about this clone: Other nucleotide sequences in the sample specify the same CDR3. The J gene is TRBJ2-3, the V gene TRBV19; 8 nucleotides match TRBD2. V trimming: 8 bases; J trimming: 0 bases; junction bases outside the gene matches: 7. Per germline, CDR1 LNHDA and CDR2 SQIVND (reference sequence). This CDR3 region has 15 residues. The DNA of the CDR3 is TGTGCCAGTTCCACACTAGCGGCTAGCACAGATACGCAGTATTTT. As protein: CASSTLAASTDTQYF.

This clone was detected only once. This rearrangement joins TRBV10-3 to TRBJ1-1, with 7 bases lining up with TRBD1. Germline trimming cut 5 bases from V and 0 bases from J; bases unmatched to any gene: 6. The germline gives CDR1 ENHRY, CDR2 SYGVKD. This CDR3 is 15 amino acids long. The CDR3, as DNA: TGTGCCATCAGTCCCACGGACAGGCTGAACACTGAAGCTTTCTTT. Translated: CAISPTDRLNTEAFF.

The chain carries TRBV6-5 and TRBJ2-3, with D tentatively TRBD2 (6 bases). With 8 bases removed from V and 5 bases from J, the gap between germline ends came to 17 bases. The CDR3 runs to 14 residues. CDR1 and CDR2 from the germline V gene are MNHEY and SVGAGI. The CDR3 DNA is TGTGCCAGCCGGGCTAGCGTGACGGGAGATACGCAGTATTTT. Translated, it gives CASRASVTGDTQYF.

The V gene is TRBV27, the J gene TRBJ2-7; no reliable D call. V was pared by 4 bases and J by 0 bases, with 7 bases between. Germline assignment: CDR1 MNHEY and CDR2 SMNVEV (reference sequence). The CDR3 has 13 residues. The chain's CDR3 is CASSSTPSYEQYF. CDR3 DNA: TGTGCCAGCAGTTCAACACCCTCCTACGAGCAGTACTTC.

The rearrangement joins TRBV28 to TRBJ1-2, with 10 bases fitting TRBD1. The CDR3 totals 15 residues. CDR1 is MDHEN, CDR2 SYDVKM, per germline. The V gene end was trimmed by 7 bases and the J gene end by 5 bases; junction bases not matched to a gene: 10. The CDR3 is CASTGTGARWYGYTF. CDR3 DNA: TGTGCCAGCACTGGGACAGGGGCGCGGTGGTATGGCTACACCTTC.

This chain connects TRBV7-3 to TRBJ2-3; maybe TRBD2 (5 bases). This CDR3 is 13 amino acids long. The V and J ends lost 5 bases and 4 bases respectively, with 10 bases between them. The V gene's germline CDR1 is SGHTA and CDR2 FQGTGA. CDR3 DNA sequence: TGTGCCAGCAGCCAACAACTAGCAGATACGCAGTATTTT. This codes for CASSQQLADTQYF.

V and J are TRBV7-2 and TRBJ1-3; D is perhaps TRBD1 (5 bases). Germline CDR1 and CDR2: SGHTA and FQGNSA. Trimming took off 5 bases at V and 0 bases at J, with 11 bases between the two ends. The CDR3 consists of 15 residues. The CDR3 loop reads CASSPDTRSGNTIYF. In DNA, the CDR3 is TGTGCCAGCAGCCCGGACACCCGCTCTGGAAACACCATATATTTT.

The chain carries TRBV5-1 and TRBJ2-7; 9 positions match TRBD2. The CDR3 consists of 15 residues. Per the germline V gene, CDR1 is SGHRS and CDR2 is YFSETQ. The trim removed 1 base at V and 6 bases at J, leaving 8 bases unmatched. The CDR3: CASSLLAGETSEQYF. The CDR3 region has the DNA TGCGCCAGCAGCTTGTTAGCGGGGGAAACTAGCGAGCAGTACTTC. The variable domain in full, with the rest retrieved from reference TRBV5-1 and TRBJ2-7, is KAGVTQTPRYLIKTRGQQVTLSCSPISGHRSVSWYQQTPGQGLQFLFEYFSETQRNKGNFPGRFSGRQFSNSRSEMNVSTLELGDSALYLCASSLLAGETSEQYFGPGTRLTVT.

V and J are TRBV27 and TRBJ1-5; tentative D call: TRBD1 (5 bases). Germline-derived CDR1 and CDR2 are MNHEY and SMNVEV (reference sequence). V lost 6 bases and J lost 3, with 9 bases in between. The CDR3 spans 13 residues. CDR3 coding DNA: TGTGCCAGCAGCAGGGTCTACAATCAGCCCCAGCATTTT. Amino acids: CASSRVYNQPQHF.

V usage is TRBV30 and J usage is TRBJ2-7, with 9 bases identical to TRBD1. With 2 bases clipped from V and 2 bases from J, the junction kept 7 bases outside the gene matches. CDR3 length equals 15 residues. CDR1 and CDR2 from the germline V gene are GTSNPN and SVGIG (reference sequence). The CDR3 loop reads CAWSQTGGSPYEQYF. CDR3 bases: TGTGCCTGGAGTCAAACAGGGGGCTCGCCCTACGAGCAGTACTTC.

DNA for the CDR3: TGTGCCAGTTTGGGCGTCGTGGAACTGTTTTTT. It codes for CASLGVVELFF. The chain recombines TRBV19 with TRBJ1-4, with D hard to call. V lost 8 bases to trimming and J lost 12 bases, with 13 bases between them. Germline CDR1 and CDR2: LNHDA and SQIVND (reference sequence). This CDR3 comprises 11 residues.

This clone appeared a single time. The chain combines TRBV4-1 with TRBJ2-4; D unclear. This CDR3 has 19 residues. Trimming pared 0 bases from V and 4 bases from J, leaving 22 bases between. Looked up from germline, CDR1 is MGHRA and CDR2 is YSYEKL. Written as DNA, the CDR3 is TGCGCCAGCAGCCAAGATCGGCTGCAGGCCAACCCTGGGAAAAACATTCAGTACTTC. Translating it yields CASSQDRLQANPGKNIQYF.

This rearrangement joins TRBV5-6 to TRBJ1-2; TRBD1 matches 9 bases. CDR1 and CDR2 (germline): SGHDT, YYEEEE. This CDR3 has 18 residues. The ends lost 6 bases at V and 3 bases at J; junction bases unmatched: 18. The CDR3 spells CASKTPDRGWWYDYGYTF. Written as DNA, the CDR3 is TGTGCCAGCAAGACACCTGACAGGGGGTGGTGGTACGACTATGGCTACACCTTC. Based on the CDR3 plus reference TRBV5-6 and TRBJ1-2, the full variable domain is DAGVTQSPTHLIKTRGQQVTLRCSPKSGHDTVSWYQQALGQGPQFIFQYYEEEERQRGNFPDRFSGHQFPNYSSELNVNALLLGDSALYLCASKTPDRGWWYDYGYTFGSGTRLTVV.

The chain couples TRBV9 to TRBJ2-1; 12 bases fit TRBD1. The ends lost 4 bases at V and 9 bases at J; junction bases unmatched: 5. Germline V CDR1 and CDR2: SGDLS, YYNGEE. CDR3 size: 14 residues. The CDR3 DNA reads as TGTGCCAGCAGCCCCTGGGACAGGGGGCCTGAGCAGTTCTTC. It codes for CASSPWDRGPEQFF.

V gene TRBV29-1 combines with J gene TRBJ2-4; 10 bases agree with TRBD1. Germline V gene sequence: CDR1 SQVTM, CDR2 ANQGSEA. CDR3 length: 19 residues. Trimming took 6 bases from V and 1 from J; bases not matched to a gene: 18. The CDR3 region has the DNA TGCAGCGTCAATACCGGGACAGGGGCCCCCCGGGGTGCCAAAAACATTCAGTACTTC. Translated: CSVNTGTGAPRGAKNIQYF.

V is TRBV9 and J is TRBJ2-3; a weak D match, TRBD2 (5 bases). V was clipped by 9 bases and J by 0 bases, with 17 bases between them. CDR1 SGDLS and CDR2 YYNGEE come from the germline V gene. The CDR3 has 15 residues. The DNA for the CDR3 is TGTGCCACACCGGGGATCGCCTCTAGCACAGATACGCAGTATTTT. This sequence encodes CATPGIASSTDTQYF.

The chain carries TRBV5-1 and TRBJ2-3; weak D call: TRBD1 (6 bases). V gave up 3 bases and J gave up 2 bases, with 13 bases separating them. The germline V gene encodes CDR1 SGHRS and CDR2 YFSETQ. This CDR3 contains 15 residues. CDR3 region: CASSSGTRNTDTQYF. The CDR3 nucleotides read TGCGCCAGCAGCTCCGGGACAAGGAACACAGATACGCAGTATTTT. Supplemented by reference TRBV5-1 and TRBJ2-3, the full variable domain reads KAGVTQTPRYLIKTRGQQVTLSCSPISGHRSVSWYQQTPGQGLQFLFEYFSETQRNKGNFPGRFSGRQFSNSRSEMNVSTLELGDSALYLCASSSGTRNTDTQYFGPGTRLTVL.

The rearrangement joins TRBV6-2 or TRBV6-3 to TRBJ2-1, with 7 nucleotides matching TRBD2. Trimming cost V 2 bases and J 8 bases; bases outside gene matches: 9. Germline CDR1 is MNHEY and CDR2 is SVGEGT. This CDR3 is 15 amino acids long. DNA of the CDR3: TGTGCCAGCAGTTACAAGCCGGGGGGAGTACATGAGCAGTTCTTC. Amino acid sequence: CASSYKPGGVHEQFF.

This chain joins TRBV29-1 and TRBJ1-1; D is ambiguous. The CDR3 covers 15 residues. Trimming removed 6 bases at V and 0 bases at J, with 17 bases between. Germline V lookup: CDR1 SQVTM, CDR2 ANQGSEA. CDR3: CSVGSTRAVNTEAFF. The CDR3 DNA sequence: TGCAGCGTGGGCTCTACGCGGGCGGTGAACACTGAAGCTTTCTTT.